This T cell receptor beta chain was observed in a study of Ad26.COV2.S vaccination and SARS-CoV-2 variants. Profiled with immunoSEQ multiplex PCR; TCRdb holds only in-frame clones, not every one. The data show some 330,000 clones, 75% to 90% seen once. Germline loops: CDR1 SGHNT, CDR2 YYREEE (reference sequence). The CDR3 runs to 14 residues. Trimming took 1 base from V and 0 from J, leaving 8 bases between them. Regarding treatment: some 19 received Ad26.COV2.S at low or high dose, single or two shots; about 5 received placebo; per-sample allocation not given. Material that was analyzed had been drawn on day 63 after the first vaccine or placebo injection.

Sequences were derived from peripheral blood, sampled in a trial of Ad26.COV2.S vaccine versus placebo. V is TRBV5-4 and J is TRBJ2-7; D may be TRBD2 (5 bases). This receptor was identified in a person aged 18 to 59 who received the Ad26.COV2.S COVID-19 vaccine or a placebo. CDR3 DNA sequence: TGTGCCAGCAGCTTGCCGGGAACCTCCTACGAGCAGTACTTC. Translation: CASSLPGTSYEQYF. The entire variable domain, with the rest obtained from reference TRBV5-4 and TRBJ2-7, is as follows: ETGVTQSPTHLIKTRGQQVTLRCSSQSGHNTVSWYQQALGQGPQFIFQYYREEENGRGNFPPRFSGLQFPNYSSELNVNALELDDSALYLCASSLPGTSYEQYFGPGTRLTVT.